Following are 27 T cell receptor beta chains from one sample sequenced in a study of blood T cell repertoires in COVID-19. Data came from immunoSEQ multiplex PCR; TCRdb stores just in-frame clones and leaves some out. This sample has 150,000 or so clones, with roughly 90% found just once. The sequenced material came from peripheral blood. The receptors were sampled from a man aged 60-69 years with active or convalescent COVID-19.

This chain joins TRBV9 and TRBJ1-2, with TRBD1 as a possible D gene (5 bases). V was cut by 3 bases and J by 4 bases, with 7 bases left in between. The CDR3 has 12 residues. CDR1 SGDLS and CDR2 YYNGEE come from the germline V gene. The DNA of the CDR3 is TGTGCCAGCAGCGGGCAGGGCTATGGCTACACCTTC. Translating gives CASSGQGYGYTF.

In DNA, the CDR3 is TGCGCCAGCAGCTACATAGCGGGAGAGAGAGAGACCCAGTACTTC. Its protein product is CASSYIAGERETQYF. The chain couples TRBV5-1 to TRBJ2-5; 9 bases are a match to TRBD2. The germline V gene has CDR1 SGHRS and CDR2 YFSETQ. CDR3 length equals 15 residues. V shed 3 bases, J shed 4 bases, and the junction held 7 bases outside the gene matches. The full variable domain, with the rest looked up from reference TRBV5-1 and TRBJ2-5, is KAGVTQTPRYLIKTRGQQVTLSCSPISGHRSVSWYQQTPGQGLQFLFEYFSETQRNKGNFPGRFSGRQFSNSRSEMNVSTLELGDSALYLCASSYIAGERETQYFGPGTRLLVL.

The genes are TRBV30 and TRBJ1-2; TRBD1 is a possible D gene (5 bases). The germline V gene encodes CDR1 GTSNPN and CDR2 SVGIG (reference sequence). The length of the CDR3 is 13 residues. The V end lost 1 base, the J end lost 8 bases, and 14 bases lay between the germline ends. As DNA, the CDR3 is TGTGCCTGGAGTGGGGCCAGGGCTTGGGGCTACACCTTC. Translation: CAWSGARAWGYTF.

The V call is TRBV6-5, the J call TRBJ1-3, with a tentative D call TRBD1 (5 bases). The CDR3 spans 13 residues. Germline CDR1 reads MNHEY; CDR2 reads SVGAGI. V was cut by 8 bases and J by 3 bases, with 11 bases left in between. The CDR3 bases are TGTGCCAGCCTCAGGGTCGATGGAAACACCATATATTTT. This translates into CASLRVDGNTIYF.

The rearrangement uses TRBV6-5 and TRBJ1-2, with unresolved D. Germline-derived CDR1 and CDR2 are MNHEY and SVGAGI. V was shortened by 0 bases and J by 2 bases, with 7 bases between the two germline ends. The CDR3 is 14 residues long. The CDR3 DNA is TGTGCCAGCAGTTACTCGACACCCAACTATGGCTACACCTTC. It specifies CASSYSTPNYGYTF.

The genes are TRBV11-3 and TRBJ2-7; the D is unclear. Looked up from germline, CDR1 is SGHNT and CDR2 is YENEEA. This CDR3 has 17 amino acids. Trimming took off 1 base at V and 1 base at J, with 17 bases between the two ends. The chain's CDR3 is CASSLVWPATVSYEQYF. The DNA of the CDR3 is TGTGCCAGCAGCTTAGTTTGGCCAGCTACAGTATCCTACGAGCAGTACTTC.

The V call is TRBV21-1, the J call TRBJ2-7; the DNA was not used to check the table's D call, TRBD2. TRBV21-1 is a pseudogene. This CDR3 comprises 17 residues. CDR3 bases: TGTGCCAGCAGCAAACCCCAAACTAGCGGGGGGCCCTACGAGCAGTACTTC. Protein: CASSKPQTSGGPYEQYF.

This chain connects TRBV9 to TRBJ2-7, with D perhaps TRBD1 (5 bases). The CDR3 contains 15 residues. V lost 0 bases, J lost 3 bases, and 13 bases lay in between. CDR1 SGDLS and CDR2 YYNGEE come from the germline V gene. Here the CDR3 reads CASSVEDTQFYEQYF. Written as DNA, the CDR3 is TGTGCCAGCAGCGTAGAGGACACTCAATTCTACGAGCAGTACTTC.

The rearrangement joins TRBV15 to TRBJ2-1, with 9 bases fitting TRBD2. Germline CDR1 LNHNV, CDR2 YYDKDF (reference sequence). This CDR3 has 16 amino acids. The V and J ends lost 8 bases and 3 bases, in that order; junction bases with no gene match: 11. CDR3 region: CATGPEVAGVYNEQFF. The CDR3, as DNA: TGTGCCACCGGACCCGAGGTAGCGGGAGTCTACAATGAGCAGTTCTTC. Looking up the rest from reference TRBV15 and TRBJ2-1 gives the full variable domain: DAMVIQNPRYQVTQFGKPVTLSCSQTLNHNVMYWYQQKSSQAPKLLFHYYDKDFNNEADTPDNFQSRRPNTSFCFLDIRSPGLGDTAMYLCATGPEVAGVYNEQFFGPGTRLTVL.

The J gene is TRBJ2-2, the V gene TRBV4-2; possible D gene TRBD1, 5 bases. V was clipped by 0 bases and J by 1 base, with 6 bases between them. This CDR3 contains 15 residues. The germline V gene has CDR1 LGHNA and CDR2 YNFKEQ. CDR3 residues: CASSQDTGNTGELFF. As DNA, the CDR3 is TGTGCCAGCAGCCAAGATACAGGGAACACCGGGGAGCTGTTTTTT.

The chain uses TRBV4-1 and TRBJ1-2; 7 positions match TRBD1. CDR1 is MGHRA, CDR2 YSYEKL, per germline. V gave up 1 base and J gave up 8 bases; unmatched junction bases: 13. This CDR3 has 16 amino acids. The CDR3 DNA follows: TGCGCCAGCAGCCAAGGCCCTGGACAGGCGGATAACGGCTACACCTTC. It codes for CASSQGPGQADNGYTF.

This clone has only one observation. The chain links TRBV6-1 to TRBJ1-5; no clear D. From germline, CDR1 is MNHNS and CDR2 SASEGT. The CDR3 is 14 amino acids. V shed 1 base and J shed 4 bases, with 8 bases lying between them. The CDR3 region has the DNA TGTGCCAGCAGTGAAGTGTTGAGGAATCAGCCCCAGCATTTT. It specifies CASSEVLRNQPQHF.

The V and J genes are TRBV7-2 and TRBJ1-5; D possibly corresponds to TRBD1 (5 bases). There are 15 residues in the CDR3. Trimming cost V 5 bases and J 4 bases, with 15 bases left between them. The germline V gene has CDR1 SGHTA and CDR2 FQGNSA. CDR3 bases: TGTGCCAGCAGCCTCGCCCGCGGGGGAAATCAGCCCCAGCATTTT. Protein product: CASSLARGGNQPQHF.

This chain uses TRBV6-5 with TRBJ2-2; TRBD2 might be the D (5 bases). V was trimmed by 7 bases and J by 9 bases, leaving 15 bases between them. Germline V lookup: CDR1 MNHEY, CDR2 SVGAGI. The CDR3 runs 13 residues. The CDR3 DNA is TGTGCCAGCACCCACGGGGAAGGGAGGGAGCTGTTTTTT. It yields the protein CASTHGEGRELFF.

The rearrangement joins TRBV10-1 to TRBJ1-1, with D possibly being TRBD1 (5 bases). V was trimmed by 6 bases and J by 3 bases, leaving 14 bases between them. The CDR3 is 14 residues long. The germline gives CDR1 WNHNN, CDR2 SYGVQD (reference sequence). DNA for the CDR3: TGCGCCAGCAGCTACAGGTATAGGGACACTGAAGCTTTCTTT. Its translation: CASSYRYRDTEAFF.

The J gene is TRBJ2-3, the V gene TRBV27; TRBD1 agrees at 10 bases. The J segment lost 3 bases and the V segment lost 5 bases, leaving 2 bases of the junction unmatched. Per germline, CDR1 MNHEY and CDR2 SMNVEV (reference sequence). This CDR3 is 14 amino acids long. Here the CDR3 DNA reads TGTGCCAGCAGTCCGGGACAGGGGACAGATACGCAGTATTTT. The encoded protein is CASSPGQGTDTQYF.

The J gene is TRBJ2-7, the V gene TRBV5-1; TRBD1 agrees at 9 bases. The CDR3 spans 14 residues. The trim removed 0 bases at V and 5 bases at J, leaving 3 bases unmatched. Germline assignment: CDR1 SGHRS and CDR2 YFSETQ. The CDR3 loop reads CASSLVGTGHEQYF. DNA for the CDR3: TGCGCCAGCAGCTTGGTCGGGACAGGGCACGAGCAGTACTTC.

The rearrangement uses TRBV18 and TRBJ2-6; D gene unclear. This CDR3 is 19 amino acids long. V gave up 2 bases and J gave up 0 bases, with 17 bases separating them. Germline CDR1 is KGHSH and CDR2 is LQKENI. CDR3 in DNA: TGTGCCAGCTCACCAAGAGAACAGAGCTCATTCTCTGGGGCCAACGTCCTGACTTTC. Encoded protein: CASSPREQSSFSGANVLTF.

Note on this clone: Other DNA sequences from this sample encode an identical CDR3 as well. V is TRBV5-1 and J is TRBJ2-7; D might be TRBD1 (6 bases). The CDR3 is 12 residues long. Between the trimmed V and J ends, which lost 4 bases and 3 bases, there was a span of 8 bases. Germline lookup yields CDR1 SGHRS and CDR2 YFSETQ. The CDR3 region has the DNA TGCGCCAGCAGCCTGACAGGCTACGAGCAGTACTTC. This encodes CASSLTGYEQYF.

The chain links TRBV11-2 to TRBJ1-1; 9 nucleotides align to TRBD1. The J segment lost 0 bases and the V segment lost 2 bases, leaving 10 bases of the junction unmatched. Germline lookup yields CDR1 SGHAT and CDR2 FQNNGV. This CDR3 contains 18 residues. Here the CDR3 reads CASSLFPRDRDMNTEAFF. As DNA, the CDR3 is TGTGCCAGCAGCTTATTCCCAAGGGACAGGGACATGAACACTGAAGCTTTCTTT.

The chain couples TRBV5-1 to TRBJ2-7, with 11 nucleotides matching TRBD1. Per the germline V gene, CDR1 is SGHRS and CDR2 is YFSETQ. V gave up 1 base and J gave up 5 bases; unmatched junction bases: 5. The CDR3 loop spans 15 amino acids. The chain's CDR3 is CASSLNRDRGDEQYF. CDR3 nucleotides: TGCGCCAGCAGCTTGAATAGGGACAGGGGGGACGAGCAGTACTTC.

The chain is built from TRBV29-1 and TRBJ2-7, with 9 bases identical to TRBD1. V lost 5 bases and J lost 1; bases outside the gene matches: 3. Germline V lookup: CDR1 SQVTM, CDR2 ANQGSEA. The CDR3 is made up of 13 amino acids. DNA of the CDR3: TGCAGCGTTCGGGACAGGGTATCCTACGAGCAGTACTTC. Its translation: CSVRDRVSYEQYF.

V and J are TRBV2 and TRBJ2-1; 14 positions agree with TRBD2. The CDR3 contains 15 residues. Germline CDR1 reads SNHLY; CDR2 reads FYNNEI. V shed 6 bases and J 5 bases; nucleotides not matched to a gene: 3. The CDR3 nucleotides read TGTGCCAGCAGGGGGACTAGCGGGAGTGACAATGAGCAGTTCTTC. It encodes CASRGTSGSDNEQFF.

The gene calls are TRBV27 and TRBJ1-1, with a possible D match to TRBD1 (5 bases). CDR1 is MNHEY, CDR2 SMNVEV, per germline (reference sequence). CDR3 length equals 16 residues. V lost 5 bases, J lost 4 bases, and 20 bases lay in between. The CDR3 loop reads CASSRLKEGIGTEAFF. CDR3 nucleotides: TGTGCCAGCAGTAGGCTGAAGGAGGGGATCGGCACTGAAGCTTTCTTT.

The rearrangement links TRBV27 to TRBJ2-2; 12 positions agree with TRBD2. This CDR3 has 17 amino acids. The trim removed 4 bases at V and 5 bases at J, leaving 8 bases unmatched. The germline V gene encodes CDR1 MNHEY and CDR2 SMNVEV (reference sequence). The CDR3 is CASSSGLAGYSTGELFF. DNA of the CDR3: TGTGCCAGCAGTTCCGGACTAGCGGGGTATTCTACCGGGGAGCTGTTTTTT.

This sequence joins TRBV3-1 (or the pseudogene TRBV3-2) and TRBJ2-7; 8 positions match TRBD2. This CDR3 comprises 14 residues. Per germline, CDR1 LGHDT and CDR2 YNNKEL (reference sequence). The J segment lost 6 bases and the V segment lost 0 bases, leaving 4 bases of the junction unmatched. The CDR3 region has the DNA TGTGCCAGCAGCCAAGAGGGACTAGGCGGCGAGCAGTACTTC. Amino acids: CASSQEGLGGEQYF.

V gene TRBV6-6 combines with J gene TRBJ2-6; TRBD2 might be the D (5 bases). The germline gives CDR1 MNHNY, CDR2 SVGAGI (reference sequence). CDR3 length equals 13 residues. V lost 8 bases and J lost 0, with 5 bases in between. The CDR3 here is CASGSSGANVLTF. In DNA form, the CDR3 reads TGTGCCAGCGGGAGCTCTGGGGCCAACGTCCTGACTTTC.